This is a list of T cell receptor beta chains from one sample in a study of human T cells and chemical hapten exposure. MiXCR, applied by TCRdb to the RACE reads, yields one record per CDR3 protein. Counted here are around 380,000 distinct CDR3 sequences, around 5.5% occurring once; the ten biggest clones make up about 7.7%. The material sequenced was whole blood, taken in connection with sensitization to the hapten diphenylcyclopropenone (DPC). Receptors originate from a woman between 18 and 30 years old with alopecia areata. Some clones in this sample may be carry-over from other donors' samples. The CDR3 runs from the conserved cysteine through the conserved F or W.

j_gene: TRBJ1-1
v_gene: TRBV6-6
CDR3aa: CASRYGDSLMRNTEAFF

j_gene: TRBJ1-2
v_gene: TRBV5-4
CDR3aa: CASSLDSFYGYTF

j_gene: TRBJ1-2
v_gene: TRBV20-1
CDR3aa: CSATHGEGFYGYTF

j_gene: TRBJ2-7
v_gene: TRBV15
CDR3aa: CATSRGGLPSYEQYF

j_gene: TRBJ2-7
v_gene: TRBV27
CDR3aa: CASSLRTSGGGTYEQYF

j_gene: TRBJ1-2
v_gene: TRBV6-6
CDR3aa: CASSQRGYYGYTF

j_gene: TRBJ2-6
v_gene: TRBV7-9
CDR3aa: CASSPPDVLTF

j_gene: TRBJ2-1
v_gene: TRBV11-1
CDR3aa: CASSLGSGGHSYNEQFF

j_gene: TRBJ1-4
v_gene: TRBV7-6
CDR3aa: CASSLSGQGPNEKLFF

j_gene: TRBJ2-7
v_gene: TRBV7-9
CDR3aa: CASSLTGDPYEQYF

j_gene: TRBJ2-7
v_gene: TRBV29-1
CDR3aa: CSVGGGYEQYF

j_gene: TRBJ1-5
v_gene: TRBV7-2
CDR3aa: CASSLGRFVQHF

j_gene: TRBJ2-1
v_gene: TRBV27
CDR3aa: CASKLAGGLYNEQFF

j_gene: TRBJ1-1
v_gene: TRBV7-9
CDR3aa: CATSDRIPGQGGVNTEAFF

j_gene: TRBJ1-1
v_gene: TRBV29-1
CDR3aa: CSVELRGVTEAFF

j_gene: TRBJ2-3
v_gene: TRBV21-1
CDR3aa: CASSSGTSGHTDTQYF

j_gene: TRBJ2-7
v_gene: TRBV5-1
CDR3aa: CASRLDMGARSYEQYF

j_gene: TRBJ2-1
v_gene: TRBV5-1
CDR3aa: CASSPLWGGASNEQFF

j_gene: TRBJ2-2
v_gene: TRBV29-1
CDR3aa: CSVVPGLSTGELFF

j_gene: TRBJ1-1
v_gene: TRBV7-9
CDR3aa: CASSGRDPGDTEAFF

j_gene: TRBJ2-3
v_gene: TRBV4-1
CDR3aa: CASSSMASGGASTDTQYF

j_gene: TRBJ1-1
v_gene: TRBV20-1
CDR3aa: CSARTGIGTEAFF

j_gene: TRBJ2-3
v_gene: TRBV4-3
CDR3aa: CASSPHGVADPSTDTQYF

j_gene: TRBJ2-1
v_gene: TRBV10-3
CDR3aa: CASTGGTLYNEQFF

j_gene: TRBJ2-7
v_gene: TRBV11-2
CDR3aa: CASSSYFVGTSGGRSYEQYF

j_gene: TRBJ1-5
v_gene: TRBV6-5
CDR3aa: CASSENLGAKPQHF

j_gene: TRBJ1-5
v_gene: TRBV6-6
CDR3aa: CASRDRESQPQHF

j_gene: TRBJ2-5
v_gene: TRBV7-2
CDR3aa: CASSLRQTQYF

j_gene: TRBJ2-3
v_gene: TRBV5-1
CDR3aa: CASSLLLGTSTDTQYF

j_gene: TRBJ1-1
v_gene: TRBV29-1
CDR3aa: CSGGQPNTEAFF

j_gene: TRBJ2-1
v_gene: TRBV2
CDR3aa: CASVPRDRIYNEQFF

j_gene: TRBJ1-5
v_gene: TRBV27
CDR3aa: CASNHPGSTQHF

j_gene: TRBJ2-2
v_gene: TRBV5-8
CDR3aa: CASSLSLGSRSTGELFF

j_gene: TRBJ1-2
v_gene: TRBV5-5
CDR3aa: CASSPTSSQGTDGYTF

j_gene: TRBJ1-1
v_gene: TRBV19
CDR3aa: CAVREQLNTEAFF

j_gene: TRBJ1-1
v_gene: TRBV20-1
CDR3aa: CSGTLNTEAFF

j_gene: TRBJ1-2
v_gene: TRBV7-9
CDR3aa: CASSEAVLEYGYTF

j_gene: TRBJ1-1
v_gene: TRBV7-6
CDR3aa: CASSVQGNKKAFF

j_gene: TRBJ2-3
v_gene: TRBV5-4
CDR3aa: CASRLAGRGTDTQYF

j_gene: TRBJ2-7
v_gene: TRBV12-3/TRBV12-4
CDR3aa: CASSRGTGNPYEQYF

j_gene: TRBJ2-3
v_gene: TRBV6-1
CDR3aa: CASSDSPIPTDTQYF

j_gene: TRBJ2-7
v_gene: TRBV12-3/TRBV12-4
CDR3aa: CASSLEGPSRQYF

j_gene: TRBJ1-2
v_gene: TRBV4-3
CDR3aa: CASSQERGLYYGYTF